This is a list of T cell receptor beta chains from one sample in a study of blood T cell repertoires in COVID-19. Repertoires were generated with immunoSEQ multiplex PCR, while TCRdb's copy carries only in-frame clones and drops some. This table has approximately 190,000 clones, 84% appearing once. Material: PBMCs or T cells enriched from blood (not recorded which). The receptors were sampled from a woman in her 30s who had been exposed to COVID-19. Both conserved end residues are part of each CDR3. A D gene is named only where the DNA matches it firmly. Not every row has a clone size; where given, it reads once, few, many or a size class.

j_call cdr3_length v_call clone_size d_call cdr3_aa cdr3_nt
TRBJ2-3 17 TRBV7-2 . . CASSLELVADDTDTQYF TGTGCCAGCAGCTTAGAGTTAGTAGCGGACGACACAGATACGCAGTATTTT
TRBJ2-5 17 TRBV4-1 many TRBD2 CASSQPGLAGGRETQYF TGCGCCAGCAGCCAACCGGGACTAGCGGGGGGGAGAGAGACCCAGTACTTC
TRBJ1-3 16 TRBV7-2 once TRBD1 CASSSGQLASGNTIYF TGTGCCAGCAGCTCGGGACAGCTAGCCTCTGGAAACACCATATATTTT
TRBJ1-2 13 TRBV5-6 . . CASSSHFPNGYTF TGTGCCAGCAGCTCCCACTTCCCAAATGGCTACACCTTC
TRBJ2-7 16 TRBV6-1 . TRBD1 CASSEDRTGEGYEQYF TGTGCCAGCAGTGAAGACAGGACAGGGGAGGGGTACGAGCAGTACTTC
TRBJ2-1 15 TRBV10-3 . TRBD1 CASHGGQGVLIEQFF TGTGCCTCCCATGGCGGACAGGGGGTTTTAATTGAGCAGTTCTTC
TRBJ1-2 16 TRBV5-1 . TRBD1 CASSPGQGRGNYGYTF TGCGCCAGCAGCCCGGGACAGGGAAGAGGTAACTATGGCTACACCTTC
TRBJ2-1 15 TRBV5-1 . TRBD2 CASSSGLADYNEQFF TGCGCCAGCAGCTCCGGACTAGCGGACTACAATGAGCAGTTCTTC
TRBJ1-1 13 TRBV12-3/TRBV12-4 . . CASGATGNTEAFF TGTGCCAGCGGAGCGACAGGGAACACTGAAGCTTTCTTT
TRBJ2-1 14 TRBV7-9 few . CASSSSEGWNEQFF TGTGCCAGCAGCTCATCGGAGGGGTGGAATGAGCAGTTCTTC
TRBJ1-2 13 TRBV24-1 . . CATSDGHFYGYTF TGTGCCACCAGTGACGGACACTTTTATGGCTACACCTTC
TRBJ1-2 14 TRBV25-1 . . CASSEYGQDYGYTF TGTGCCAGCAGTGAATATGGCCAGGACTATGGCTACACCTTC
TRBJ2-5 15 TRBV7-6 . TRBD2 CASSFSGGLKETQYF TGTGCCAGCAGCTTTAGCGGGGGGTTAAAAGAGACCCAGTACTTC
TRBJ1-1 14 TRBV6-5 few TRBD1 CASSYPGTDTEAFF TGTGCCAGCAGTTATCCAGGGACAGACACTGAAGCTTTCTTT
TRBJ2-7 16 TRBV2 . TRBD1 CASKRGMGTGTDEQYF TGTGCCAGCAAAAGGGGGATGGGGACAGGGACCGACGAGCAGTACTTC
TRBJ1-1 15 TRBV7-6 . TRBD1 CASSPLAGGNTEAFF TGTGCCAGCAGCCCGTTGGCAGGGGGGAACACTGAAGCTTTCTTT
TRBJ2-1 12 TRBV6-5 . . CASTTSNNEQFF TGTGCCAGCACGACTAGTAACAATGAGCAGTTCTTC
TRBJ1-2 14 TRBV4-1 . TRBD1 CASSQADRDYGYTF TGCGCCAGCAGCCAAGCCGACAGGGACTATGGCTACACCTTC
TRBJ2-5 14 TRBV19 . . CASSIGGDQETQYF TGTGCCAGTAGTATAGGGGGGGATCAAGAGACCCAGTACTTC
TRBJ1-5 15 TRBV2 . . CASSVDTSSNQPQHF TGTGCCAGCAGCGTTGACACGTCGAGCAATCAGCCCCAGCATTTT
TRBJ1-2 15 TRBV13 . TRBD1 CASSLGTGADYGYTF TGTGCCAGCAGCCTCGGGACAGGGGCTGACTATGGCTACACCTTC
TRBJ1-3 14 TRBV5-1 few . CASSLAGQGNTIYF TGCGCCAGCAGCTTGGCCGGGCAGGGGAACACCATATATTTT
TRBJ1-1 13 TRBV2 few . CASSTGLNTEAFF TGTGCCAGCAGTACAGGCCTGAACACTGAAGCTTTCTTT
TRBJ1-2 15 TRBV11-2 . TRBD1 CASSSYRGRNYGYTF TGTGCCAGCAGCTCCTACAGGGGCCGCAACTATGGCTACACCTTC
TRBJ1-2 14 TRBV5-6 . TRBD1 CASRYGTGVGGYTF TGTGCCAGCAGATACGGGACAGGGGTAGGTGGCTACACCTTC
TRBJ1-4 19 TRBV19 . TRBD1 CASSIFAPLARGSNEKLFF TGTGCCAGTAGTATATTCGCCCCCCTGGCCAGGGGGTCTAATGAAAAACTGTTTTTT
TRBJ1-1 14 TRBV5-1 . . CASSLIQGSTEAFF TGCGCCAGCAGCTTGATACAGGGCAGCACTGAAGCTTTCTTT
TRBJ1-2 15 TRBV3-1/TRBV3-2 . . CASSLLSGGGNGYTF TGTGCCAGCAGCCTCCTGTCGGGGGGCGGGAATGGCTACACCTTC
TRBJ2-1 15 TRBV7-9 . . CASTLGLVTYNEQFF TGTGCCAGCACCTTAGGGCTAGTTACCTACAATGAGCAGTTCTTC
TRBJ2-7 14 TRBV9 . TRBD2 CASSVGLAGYEQYF TGTGCCAGCAGCGTTGGACTAGCCGGCTACGAGCAGTACTTC
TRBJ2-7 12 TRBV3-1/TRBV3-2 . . CASSQDTQEQYF TGTGCCAGCAGCCAAGATACACAGGAGCAGTACTTC
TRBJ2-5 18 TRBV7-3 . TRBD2 CASSLGPAGGTRQETQYF TGTGCCAGCAGCTTAGGTCCAGCGGGGGGGACCCGCCAAGAGACCCAGTACTTC
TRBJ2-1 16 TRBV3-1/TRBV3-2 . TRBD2 CASSQKGTSGYNEQFF TGTGCCAGCAGCCAGAAGGGCACTAGCGGGTACAATGAGCAGTTCTTC
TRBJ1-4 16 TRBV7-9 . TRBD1 CASSFFPGQGDEKLFF TGTGCCAGCAGCTTCTTCCCCGGACAGGGTGATGAAAAACTGTTTTTT
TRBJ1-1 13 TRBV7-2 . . CASSSDSPTEAFF TGTGCCAGCAGCTCGGACAGCCCCACTGAAGCTTTCTTT
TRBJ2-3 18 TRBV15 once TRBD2 CATSRDGSTGTRGDTQYF TGTGCCACCAGCAGAGACGGGTCGACCGGGACTAGAGGAGATACGCAGTATTTT
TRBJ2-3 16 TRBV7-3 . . CASSLFGQGSTDTQYF TGTGCCAGCAGCTTATTTGGCCAGGGCTCTACAGATACGCAGTATTTT
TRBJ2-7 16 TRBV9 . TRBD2 CASSFRAGEGVYEQYF TGTGCCAGCAGTTTTCGAGCGGGGGAGGGTGTGTACGAGCAGTACTTC
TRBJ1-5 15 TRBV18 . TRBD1 CASSPGTGSNQPQHF TGTGCCAGCTCACCAGGGACAGGGAGCAATCAGCCCCAGCATTTT
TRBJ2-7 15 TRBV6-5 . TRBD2 CASSFERGSSYEQYF TGTGCCAGCAGTTTCGAGCGGGGGAGCTCCTACGAGCAGTACTTC
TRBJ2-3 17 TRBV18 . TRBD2 CASSEWTSGASTDTQYF TGTGCCAGCTCAGAATGGACTAGCGGGGCTAGCACAGATACGCAGTATTTT
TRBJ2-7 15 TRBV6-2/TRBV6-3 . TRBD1 CASSRDRGLTYEQYF TGTGCCAGCAGCCGTGACAGGGGTCTTACCTACGAGCAGTACTTC
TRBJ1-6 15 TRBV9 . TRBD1 CASSTGQDYNSPLHF TGTGCCAGCAGCACCGGACAGGACTATAATTCACCCCTCCACTTT
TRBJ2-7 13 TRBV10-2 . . CASRGDRTYEQYF TGCGCCAGCCGGGGGGACAGGACCTACGAGCAGTACTTC